The T cell receptor (beta chain) under discussion was sequenced for a study of blood T cell repertoires in COVID-19. Study as a whole: Samples came from the United States, Italy and Spain, spanning acute and convalescent COVID-19. T cells, B-cell-depleted T cells, or PBMCs supplied cDNA or gDNA.

Original processing methods: Nucleated cell counts were estimated from reference gene primer amplification. The assay was immunoSEQ multiplex PCR, and TCRdb's table has in-frame clones only and misses some. V and J calls and clone size are those listed in that table; D and trimming were worked out from the DNA. The sample lists tens of thousands of clones, about 86% occurring once. The sequenced sample consisted of peripheral blood. The receptor's source is a man aged 55 to 70 with acute or convalescent COVID-19.

CDR3 bases: TGTGCCACCAGCAGAGTAGGGGTACTCAGCAATCAGCCCCAGCATTTT. As protein: CATSRVGVLSNQPQHF. The V and J genes are TRBV15 and TRBJ1-5; possible D gene TRBD1, 5 bases. Germline-derived CDR1 and CDR2 are LNHNV and YYDKDF (reference sequence). CDR3 length equals 16 residues. V dropped 1 base and J dropped 1 base, with 11 bases sitting between them.